Shown below are 9 T cell receptor beta chains from a single sample sequenced in a study of cytomegalovirus exposure and HLA in healthy donors. Using immunoSEQ multiplex PCR, the repertoire was profiled, and TCRdb retains in-frame clones only, with some absent. The sample records some 200,000 clones, 80% to 95% being singletons. The specimen sequenced was PBMCs. Source of these receptors: a woman younger than 35 in good health and CMV-seronegative.

The table lists this clone with a count of one. The chain combines TRBV6-6 with TRBJ1-1, with TRBD1 as a possible D gene (5 bases). This CDR3 is 14 amino acids long. Trimming removed 2 bases from V and 1 base from J, with 8 bases in between. Germline CDR1 MNHNY, CDR2 SVGAGI (reference sequence). CDR3 bases: TGTGCCAGCAGTTACACAGGAGAGAACACTGAAGCTTTCTTT. Its translation: CASSYTGENTEAFF.

The rearrangement joins TRBV30 to TRBJ2-1; no clear D. CDR1 GTSNPN and CDR2 SVGIG come from the germline V gene (reference sequence). The CDR3 is made up of 14 amino acids. Trimming left V 2 bases short and J 8 bases short, with 16 bases between. CDR3 nucleotides: TGTGCCTGGAGTAGGCCGAGGATAAGCCATGAGCAGTTCTTC. It yields the protein CAWSRPRISHEQFF.

The gene calls are TRBV9 and TRBJ1-2; D is ambiguous. Germline assignment: CDR1 SGDLS and CDR2 YYNGEE. This CDR3 comprises 14 residues. V lost 0 bases and J 4 bases, leaving 10 bases between the germline ends. This CDR3 reads CASSVGGGVYGYTF. The CDR3 nucleotides are TGTGCCAGCAGCGTAGGGGGAGGAGTCTATGGCTACACCTTC.

The J gene is TRBJ2-7, the V gene TRBV7-9, with TRBD2 as a possible D gene (6 bases). The CDR3 has 13 amino acids. Germline loops: CDR1 SEHNR, CDR2 FQNEAQ (reference sequence). V was pared by 6 bases and J by 2 bases, with 11 bases between. As DNA, the CDR3 is TGTGCCAGCAGTTCAGCGGGTCCCTACGAGCAGTACTTC. Its translation is CASSSAGPYEQYF.

V usage is TRBV2 and J usage is TRBJ2-7, with TRBD2 matching over 9 bases. The CDR3 has 13 amino acids. From germline, CDR1 is SNHLY and CDR2 FYNNEI. V trimming: 5 bases; J trimming: 3 bases; junction bases outside the gene matches: 2. CDR3 sequence (DNA): TGTGCCAGCAGTCGAGCGGGAGGCTACGAGCAGTACTTC. Its translation: CASSRAGGYEQYF.

The chain links TRBV25-1 to TRBJ2-5, with 7 bases identical to TRBD1. The ends lost 5 bases at V and 5 bases at J; junction bases unmatched: 8. Germline V gene lookup returns CDR1 MGHDK and CDR2 SYGVNS. This CDR3 contains 14 residues. The CDR3 reads CASSKQGIWETQYF. CDR3 DNA: TGTGCCAGCAGTAAACAGGGGATCTGGGAGACCCAGTACTTC.

V and J are TRBV6-1 and TRBJ1-2; the D is unclear. The CDR3 consists of 12 residues. Germline values: CDR1 MNHNS, CDR2 SASEGT. Trimming took 5 bases from V and 4 from J, leaving 8 bases between them. CDR3 DNA sequence: TGTGCCAGCAGTTGGCAGTTCTATGGCTACACCTTC. Translating gives CASSWQFYGYTF.

The chain links TRBV10-3 to TRBJ1-5; D call uncertain. V lost 4 bases to trimming and J lost 2 bases, with 12 bases between them. CDR3 length: 15 residues. Germline values: CDR1 ENHRY, CDR2 SYGVKD. CDR3: CAISVTGEGNQPQHF. CDR3 in DNA: TGTGCCATCAGTGTTACCGGGGAGGGCAATCAGCCCCAGCATTTT.

Comments on this clone: Sequence at one end of the junction differs from germline and may be a read error. This rearrangement joins TRBV7-2 to TRBJ2-3, with D perhaps matching TRBD1 (6 bases). Per the germline V gene, CDR1 is SGHTA and CDR2 is FQGNSA. This CDR3 has 14 residues. CDR3 sequence (DNA): TGTGCCACCAGCTTTTACAGGGTAGGAGATACGCAGTATTTT. Its translation: CATSFYRVGDTQYF.